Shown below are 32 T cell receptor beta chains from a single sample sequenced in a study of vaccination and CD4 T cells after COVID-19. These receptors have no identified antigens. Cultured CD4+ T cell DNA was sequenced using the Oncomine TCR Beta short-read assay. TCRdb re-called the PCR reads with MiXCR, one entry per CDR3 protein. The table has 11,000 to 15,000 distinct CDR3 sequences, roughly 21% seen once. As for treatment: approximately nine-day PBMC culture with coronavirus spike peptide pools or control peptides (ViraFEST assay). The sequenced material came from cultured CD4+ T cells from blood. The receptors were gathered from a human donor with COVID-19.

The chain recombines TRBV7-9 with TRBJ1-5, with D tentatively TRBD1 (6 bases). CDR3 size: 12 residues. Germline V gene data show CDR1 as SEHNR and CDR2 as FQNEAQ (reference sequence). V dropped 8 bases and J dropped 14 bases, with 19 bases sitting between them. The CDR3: CASGRAGQKKHF. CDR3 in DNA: TGTGCCAGCGGCAGGGCCGGACAGAAAAAGCATTTT.

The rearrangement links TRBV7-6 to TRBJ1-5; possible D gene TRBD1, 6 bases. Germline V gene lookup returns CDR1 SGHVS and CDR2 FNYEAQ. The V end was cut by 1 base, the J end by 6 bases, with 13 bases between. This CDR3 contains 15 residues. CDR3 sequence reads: CASSLVDGGGQPQHF. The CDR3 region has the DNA TGTGCCAGCAGCTTAGTTGACGGGGGCGGTCAGCCCCAGCATTTT.

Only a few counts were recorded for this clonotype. CDR3 coding DNA: TGTGCCAGCAGACCTAGGACCACCTCCTACGAGCAGTACTTC. This codes for CASRPRTTSYEQYF. The genes are TRBV6-1 and TRBJ2-7; D call uncertain. The ends were cut back, 6 bases at V and 0 bases at J, with 12 bases in the middle. The germline V gene has CDR1 MNHNS and CDR2 SASEGT. There are 14 residues in the CDR3.

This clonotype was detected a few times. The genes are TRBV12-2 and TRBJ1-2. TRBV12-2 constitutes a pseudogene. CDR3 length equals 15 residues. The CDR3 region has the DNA TGTGCAAGTCGCTCAACCGGGCCCACTTTCTATGGCTACACCTTC. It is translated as CASRSTGPTFYGYTF.

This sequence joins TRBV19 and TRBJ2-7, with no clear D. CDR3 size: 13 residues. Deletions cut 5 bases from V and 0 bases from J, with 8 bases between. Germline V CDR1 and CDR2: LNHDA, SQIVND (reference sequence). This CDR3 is CASSEDGSYEQYF. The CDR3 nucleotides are TGTGCCAGTAGTGAGGACGGCTCCTACGAGCAGTACTTC.

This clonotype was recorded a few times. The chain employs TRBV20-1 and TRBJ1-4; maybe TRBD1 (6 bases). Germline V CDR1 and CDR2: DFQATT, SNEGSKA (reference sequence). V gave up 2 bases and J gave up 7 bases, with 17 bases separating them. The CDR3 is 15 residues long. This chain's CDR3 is CSARPLRDISEKLFF. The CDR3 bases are TGCAGTGCTAGACCCCTCCGGGACATTAGTGAAAAACTGTTTTTT.

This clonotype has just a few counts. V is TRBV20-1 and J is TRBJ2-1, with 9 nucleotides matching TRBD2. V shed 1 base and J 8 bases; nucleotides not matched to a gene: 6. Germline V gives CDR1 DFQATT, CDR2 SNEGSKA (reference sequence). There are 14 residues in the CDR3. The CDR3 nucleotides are TGCAGTGCTAGAGTCGCTAGCGGGGTGGATGAGCAGTTCTTC. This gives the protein CSARVASGVDEQFF.

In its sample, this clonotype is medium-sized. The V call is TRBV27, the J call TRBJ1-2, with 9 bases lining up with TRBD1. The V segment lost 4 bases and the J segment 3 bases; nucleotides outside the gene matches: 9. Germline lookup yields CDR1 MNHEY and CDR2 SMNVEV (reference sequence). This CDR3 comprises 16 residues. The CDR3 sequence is CASSSEPGQGHYGYTF. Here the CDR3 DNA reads TGTGCCAGCAGTTCCGAACCGGGACAGGGCCACTATGGCTACACCTTC.

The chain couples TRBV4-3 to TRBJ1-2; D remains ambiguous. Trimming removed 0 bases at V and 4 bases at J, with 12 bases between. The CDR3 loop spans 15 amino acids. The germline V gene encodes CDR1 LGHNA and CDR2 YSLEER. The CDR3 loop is CASSQENRAAYGYTF. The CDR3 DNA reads TGCGCCAGCAGCCAAGAAAATCGCGCTGCCTATGGCTACACCTTC.

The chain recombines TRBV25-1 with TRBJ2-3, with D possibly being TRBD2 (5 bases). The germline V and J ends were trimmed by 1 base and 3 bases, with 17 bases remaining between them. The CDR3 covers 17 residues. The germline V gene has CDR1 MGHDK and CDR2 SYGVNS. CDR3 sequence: CASSESPPRDRTDTQYF. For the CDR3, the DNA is TGTGCCAGCAGTGAATCCCCCCCTCGGGATAGAACAGATACGCAGTATTTT.

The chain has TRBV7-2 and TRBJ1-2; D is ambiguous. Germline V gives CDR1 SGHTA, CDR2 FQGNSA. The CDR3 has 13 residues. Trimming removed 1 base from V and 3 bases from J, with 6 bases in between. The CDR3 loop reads CASSLDSHYGYTF. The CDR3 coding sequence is TGTGCCAGCAGCTTAGACAGCCACTATGGCTACACCTTC.

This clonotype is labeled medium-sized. The CDR3 reads CASTPTVYGINQPQHF. In DNA, the CDR3 is TGTGCCAGCACCCCAACGGTATATGGGATCAATCAGCCCCAGCATTTT. The chain combines TRBV6-2 or TRBV6-3 with TRBJ1-5; D is uncertain. CDR1 and CDR2 from the germline V gene are MNHEY and SVGEGT. The germline V and J ends were trimmed by 7 bases and 3 bases, with 19 bases remaining between them. This CDR3 contains 16 residues.

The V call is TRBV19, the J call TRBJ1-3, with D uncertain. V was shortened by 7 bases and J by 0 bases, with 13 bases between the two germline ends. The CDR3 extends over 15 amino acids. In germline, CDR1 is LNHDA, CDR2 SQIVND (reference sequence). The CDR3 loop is CASKSLTSSGNTIYF. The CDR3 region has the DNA TGTGCCAGTAAGTCCTTAACCAGCTCTGGAAACACCATATATTTT.

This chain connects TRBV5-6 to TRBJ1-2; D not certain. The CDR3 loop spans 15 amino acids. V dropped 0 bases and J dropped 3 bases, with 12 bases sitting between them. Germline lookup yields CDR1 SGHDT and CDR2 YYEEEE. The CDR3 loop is CASSLGPFGHYGYTF. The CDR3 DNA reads TGTGCCAGCAGCTTGGGCCCATTCGGGCACTATGGCTACACCTTC.

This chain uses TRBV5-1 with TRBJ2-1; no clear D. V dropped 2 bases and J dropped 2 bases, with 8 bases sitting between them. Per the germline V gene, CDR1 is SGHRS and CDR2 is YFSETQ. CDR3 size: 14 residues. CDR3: CASSFVPTYNEQFF. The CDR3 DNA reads TGCGCCAGCAGCTTTGTTCCAACCTACAATGAGCAGTTCTTC.

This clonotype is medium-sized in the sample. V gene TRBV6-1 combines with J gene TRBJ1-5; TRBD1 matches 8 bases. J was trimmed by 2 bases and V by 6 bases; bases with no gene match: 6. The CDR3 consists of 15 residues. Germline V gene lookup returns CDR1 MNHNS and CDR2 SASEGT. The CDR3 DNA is TGTGCCAGCAGATTAGCAGGGGGCGGCAATCAGCCCCAGCATTTT. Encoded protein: CASRLAGGGNQPQHF.

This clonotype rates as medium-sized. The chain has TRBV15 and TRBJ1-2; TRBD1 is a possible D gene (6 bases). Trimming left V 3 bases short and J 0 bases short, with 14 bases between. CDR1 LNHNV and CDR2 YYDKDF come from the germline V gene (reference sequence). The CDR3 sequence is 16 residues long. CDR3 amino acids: CATSSNRVDPNYGYTF. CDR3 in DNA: TGTGCCACCAGCAGTAACAGGGTCGATCCTAACTATGGCTACACCTTC. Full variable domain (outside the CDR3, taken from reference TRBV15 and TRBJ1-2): DAMVIQNPRYQVTQFGKPVTLSCSQTLNHNVMYWYQQKSSQAPKLLFHYYDKDFNNEADTPDNFQSRRPNTSFCFLDIRSPGLGDTAMYLCATSSNRVDPNYGYTFGSGTRLTVV.

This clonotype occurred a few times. CDR3 coding DNA: TGTGCCAGCATGGGGGACGGCACAGATACGCAGTATTTT. This translates into CASMGDGTDTQYF. This rearrangement joins TRBV12-3 or TRBV12-4 to TRBJ2-3; the D call may be TRBD1 or TRBD2 (5 bases each). The CDR3 totals 13 residues. Trimming pared 7 bases from V and 1 base from J, leaving 9 bases between.

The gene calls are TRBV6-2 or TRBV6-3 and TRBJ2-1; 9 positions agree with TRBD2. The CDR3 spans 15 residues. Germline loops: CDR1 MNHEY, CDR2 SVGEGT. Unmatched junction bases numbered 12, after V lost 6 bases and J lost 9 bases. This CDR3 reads CASSDAVAGAGEQFF. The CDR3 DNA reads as TGTGCCAGCAGCGACGCGGTAGCGGGGGCTGGTGAGCAGTTCTTC.

CDR3 sequence: CASRFEDRNTGELFF. The CDR3 bases are TGTGCCAGCAGATTTGAGGACAGGAACACCGGGGAGCTGTTTTTT. This sequence joins TRBV28 and TRBJ2-2, with a possible D match to TRBD1 (6 bases). Germline V gene lookup returns CDR1 MDHEN and CDR2 SYDVKM. The CDR3 is made up of 15 amino acids. The germline V and J ends were trimmed by 6 bases and 1 base, with 12 bases remaining between them.

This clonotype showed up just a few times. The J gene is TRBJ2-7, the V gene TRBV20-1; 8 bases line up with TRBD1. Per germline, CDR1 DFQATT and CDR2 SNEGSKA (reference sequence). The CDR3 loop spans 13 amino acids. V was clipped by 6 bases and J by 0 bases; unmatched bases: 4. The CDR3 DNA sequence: TGCAGTGCAAACAGGGGGGTCTCCTACGAGCAGTACTTC. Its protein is CSANRGVSYEQYF.

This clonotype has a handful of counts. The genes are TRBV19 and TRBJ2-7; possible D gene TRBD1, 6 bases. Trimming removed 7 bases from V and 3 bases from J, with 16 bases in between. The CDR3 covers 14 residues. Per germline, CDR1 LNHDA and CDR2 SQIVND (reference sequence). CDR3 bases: TGTGCCAGTACCCCCCCAGGGGCCCACTACGAGCAGTACTTC. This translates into CASTPPGAHYEQYF.

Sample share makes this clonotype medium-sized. In nucleotides, the CDR3 is TGTGCCAGCAGCCCGGACAGGAATAGCAATCAGCCCCAGCATTTT. This encodes CASSPDRNSNQPQHF. The chain has TRBV7-6 and TRBJ1-5; 7 bases align to TRBD1. The CDR3 runs 15 residues. In germline, CDR1 is SGHVS, CDR2 FNYEAQ. The ends lost 5 bases at V and 0 bases at J; junction bases unmatched: 4.

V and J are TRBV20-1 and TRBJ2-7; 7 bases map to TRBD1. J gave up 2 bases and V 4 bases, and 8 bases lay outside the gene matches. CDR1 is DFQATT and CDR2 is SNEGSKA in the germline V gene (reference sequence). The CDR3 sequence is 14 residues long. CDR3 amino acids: CSAKNRGLAYEQYF. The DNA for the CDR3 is TGCAGTGCTAAAAACAGGGGCCTTGCCTACGAGCAGTACTTC.

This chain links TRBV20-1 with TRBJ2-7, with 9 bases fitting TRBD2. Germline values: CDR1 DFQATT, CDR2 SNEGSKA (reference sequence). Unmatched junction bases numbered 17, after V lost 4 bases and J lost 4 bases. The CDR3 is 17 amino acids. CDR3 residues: CSATLISGGLPGYEQYF. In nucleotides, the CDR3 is TGCAGTGCTACCCTAATAAGCGGGGGGCTTCCTGGGTACGAGCAGTACTTC.

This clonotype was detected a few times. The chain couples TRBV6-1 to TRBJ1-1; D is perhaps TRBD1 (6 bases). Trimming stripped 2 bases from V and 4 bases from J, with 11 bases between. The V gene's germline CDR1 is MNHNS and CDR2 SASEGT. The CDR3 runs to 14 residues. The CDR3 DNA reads TGTGCCAGCAGTGAAAGAGGGGGGTTCACTGAAGCTTTCTTT. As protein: CASSERGGFTEAFF.

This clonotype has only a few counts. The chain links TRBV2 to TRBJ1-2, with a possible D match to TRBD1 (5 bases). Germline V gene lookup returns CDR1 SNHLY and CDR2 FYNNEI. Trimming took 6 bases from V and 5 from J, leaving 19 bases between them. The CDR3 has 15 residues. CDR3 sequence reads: CASRGGEGVRYGYTF. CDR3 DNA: TGTGCCAGCAGGGGCGGGGAAGGGGTTCGGTATGGCTACACCTTC.

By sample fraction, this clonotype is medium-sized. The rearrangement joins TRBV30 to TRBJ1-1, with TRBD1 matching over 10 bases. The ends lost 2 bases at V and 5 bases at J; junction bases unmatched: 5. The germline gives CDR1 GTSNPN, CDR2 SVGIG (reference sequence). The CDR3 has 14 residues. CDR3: CAWSQDRGQTEAFF. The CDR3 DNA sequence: TGTGCCTGGAGTCAAGACAGGGGGCAGACTGAAGCTTTCTTT.

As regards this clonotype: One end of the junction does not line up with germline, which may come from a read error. The CDR3 here is CASSSLPGRASGANVLTF. CDR3 DNA sequence: TGTGCTAGCAGCTCCCTACCGGGGAGGGCAAGCGGGGCCAACGTCCTGACTTTC. J is TRBJ2-6 and V is TRBV7-7, with 7 bases lining up with TRBD2. Germline CDR1 SSHAT, CDR2 FNYEAQ (reference sequence). The CDR3 contains 18 residues.

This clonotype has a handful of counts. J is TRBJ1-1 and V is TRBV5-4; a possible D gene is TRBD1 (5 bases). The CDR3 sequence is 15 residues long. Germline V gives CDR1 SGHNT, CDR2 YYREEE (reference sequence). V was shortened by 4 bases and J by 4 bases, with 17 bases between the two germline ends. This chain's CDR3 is CASSVDQGQGTEAFF. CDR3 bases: TGTGCCAGCAGCGTGGACCAGGGTCAGGGCACTGAAGCTTTCTTT.

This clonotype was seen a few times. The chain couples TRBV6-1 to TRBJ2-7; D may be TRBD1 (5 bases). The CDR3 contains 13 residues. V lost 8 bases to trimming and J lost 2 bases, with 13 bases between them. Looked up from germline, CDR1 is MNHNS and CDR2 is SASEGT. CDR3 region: CASGQGLTYEQYF. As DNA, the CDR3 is TGTGCCAGCGGGCAGGGCCTTACCTACGAGCAGTACTTC.

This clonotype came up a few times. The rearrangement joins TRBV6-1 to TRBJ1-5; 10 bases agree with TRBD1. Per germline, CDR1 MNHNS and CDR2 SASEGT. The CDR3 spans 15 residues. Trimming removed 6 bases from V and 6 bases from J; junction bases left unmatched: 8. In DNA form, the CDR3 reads TGTGCCAGCAGCCAGACAGGGGGCCAAGGTCAGCCCCAGCATTTT. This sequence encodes CASSQTGGQGQPQHF.